The next 9 T cell receptor beta chains were all read from a single sample in a study of cytomegalovirus exposure and HLA in healthy donors. Researchers ran the PCR with 60 Vbeta and 13 Jbeta primers. Libraries were prepared by immunoSEQ multiplex PCR; TCRdb keeps only in-frame clonotypes and omits some of them. The repertoire shows about 110,000 clones; the top ten hold 3% to 4.5%. Sequenced material: PBMCs. These receptors all stem from a young man in good health and CMV-seronegative.

The chain recombines TRBV7-9 with TRBJ1-4; D possibly corresponds to TRBD1 (6 bases). Trimming stripped 1 base from V and 0 bases from J, with 9 bases between. Germline V gives CDR1 SEHNR, CDR2 FQNEAQ (reference sequence). CDR3 size: 16 residues. The CDR3 is CASSLGTAATNEKLFF. CDR3 DNA: TGTGCCAGCAGCTTAGGGACAGCTGCAACTAATGAAAAACTGTTTTTT. Filled out from reference TRBV7-9 and TRBJ1-4, the complete variable domain reads DTGVSQNPRHKITKRGQNVTFRCDPISEHNRLYWYRQTLGQGPEFLTYFQNEAQLEKSRLLSDRFSAERPKGSFSTLEIQRTEQGDSAMYLCASSLGTAATNEKLFFGSGTQLSVL.

J is TRBJ2-3 and V is TRBV5-1; TRBD2 is a possible D gene (6 bases). Trimming stripped 6 bases from V and 10 bases from J, with 24 bases between. The CDR3 consists of 15 residues. The germline gives CDR1 SGHRS, CDR2 YFSETQ. The DNA for the CDR3 is TGCGCCAGCACATCGACGGGCGGGAATCTGGATGCGCAGTATTTT. Translation: CASTSTGGNLDAQYF. Filled out from reference TRBV5-1 and TRBJ2-3, the complete variable domain reads KAGVTQTPRYLIKTRGQQVTLSCSPISGHRSVSWYQQTPGQGLQFLFEYFSETQRNKGNFPGRFSGRQFSNSRSEMNVSTLELGDSALYLCASTSTGGNLDAQYFGPGTRLTVL.

The chain recombines TRBV5-1 with TRBJ2-2; D might be TRBD1 (6 bases). This CDR3 is 15 amino acids long. Germline CDR1 reads SGHRS; CDR2 reads YFSETQ. V lost 4 bases and J 0 bases, leaving 10 bases between the germline ends. In nucleotides, the CDR3 is TGCGCCAGCAGCCCGGGGACAACGAACACCGGGGAGCTGTTTTTT. Translation: CASSPGTTNTGELFF. The full variable domain, completed using reference TRBV5-1 and TRBJ2-2, is KAGVTQTPRYLIKTRGQQVTLSCSPISGHRSVSWYQQTPGQGLQFLFEYFSETQRNKGNFPGRFSGRQFSNSRSEMNVSTLELGDSALYLCASSPGTTNTGELFFGEGSRLTVL.

The V and J genes are TRBV6-5 and TRBJ2-1; TRBD1 matches 8 bases. The length of the CDR3 is 16 residues. Trimming cost V 2 bases and J 0 bases; bases outside gene matches: 3. CDR1 MNHEY and CDR2 SVGAGI come from the germline V gene. The CDR3 DNA follows: TGTGCCAGCAGTTACGGGACAGGTCACTCCTACAATGAGCAGTTCTTC. Residues: CASSYGTGHSYNEQFF.

The chain carries TRBV7-8 and TRBJ1-1, with 12 bases identical to TRBD1. V lost 5 bases, J lost 3 bases, and 10 bases stayed unmatched. The CDR3 loop spans 17 amino acids. CDR1 and CDR2 from the germline V gene are SGHVS and FQNEAQ. As DNA, the CDR3 is TGTGCCAGCAGCCCGGGACAGGGGGCGCGGAGGGACACTGAAGCTTTCTTT. It codes for CASSPGQGARRDTEAFF.

This sequence joins TRBV7-8 and TRBJ2-2, with D perhaps TRBD1 (6 bases). Germline V gene lookup returns CDR1 SGHVS and CDR2 FQNEAQ. The CDR3 covers 20 residues. V lost 0 bases and J lost 2, with 22 bases in between. Written as DNA, the CDR3 is TGTGCCAGCAGCTTAGCTTTTATCGGAGACAGGCTCGTCAACACCGGGGAGCTGTTTTTT. Protein product: CASSLAFIGDRLVNTGELFF.

The V gene is TRBV16, the J gene TRBJ1-5; 7 positions match TRBD1. V gave up 7 bases and J gave up 5 bases; unmatched junction bases: 5. The CDR3 is 13 amino acids. In germline, CDR1 is KGHSY, CDR2 FQNENV. The CDR3 spells CASMGTAHQPQHF. DNA of the CDR3: TGTGCCAGCATGGGGACAGCACATCAGCCCCAGCATTTT.

The chain joins TRBV28 to TRBJ2-2, with TRBD2 matching over 9 bases. V shed 6 bases, J shed 6 bases, and the junction held 11 bases outside the gene matches. The CDR3 runs to 16 residues. CDR1 is MDHEN and CDR2 is SYDVKM in the germline V gene. The CDR3 DNA is TGTGCCAGCAGCGCCGGAGGTAGCGGGGGCGCCGGGGAGCTGTTTTTT. It codes for CASSAGGSGGAGELFF.

The chain employs TRBV20-1 and TRBJ2-3, with a possible D match to TRBD2 (5 bases). CDR1 is DFQATT and CDR2 is SNEGSKA in the germline V gene (reference sequence). This CDR3 comprises 11 residues. Between the trimmed V and J ends, which lost 5 bases and 9 bases, there was a span of 12 bases. The DNA of the CDR3 is TGCAGTGCTCTCTCTAGCAACACGCAGTATTTT. As protein: CSALSSNTQYF.